This TCR beta chain was found in a study of response to subunit inactivated influenza vaccine. V was cut by 4 bases and J by 4 bases, with 15 bases left in between. Germline-derived CDR1 and CDR2 are SGDLS and YYNGEE. CDR3 size: 15 residues. Findings of the study overall: Authors suggested seasonal influenza vaccinations each recruit few new T cells.

TCRdb itself ran the RT-PCR reads through MiXCR, one entry per CDR3 protein. The table records about 700,000 distinct CDR3 sequences, about 15% of them present only once. On this clonotype itself: As yet, its antigen is unknown.

The sequenced sample was PBMCs from blood, obtained approximately 15 days before vaccination. The receptor was derived from a middle-aged man who received an inactivated influenza vaccine. This rearrangement joins TRBV9 to TRBJ2-1; D ambiguous. The CDR3 sequence is CASSSHGVGYNEQFF. CDR3 nucleotides: TGTGCCAGCAGCTCCCATGGGGTGGGGTACAATGAGCAGTTCTTC. Filled out from reference TRBV9 and TRBJ2-1, the complete variable domain reads DSGVTQTPKHLITATGQRVTLRCSPRSGDLSVYWYQQSLDQGLQFLIQYYNGEERAKGNILERFSAQQFPDLHSELNLSSLELGDSALYFCASSSHGVGYNEQFFGPGTRLTVL.